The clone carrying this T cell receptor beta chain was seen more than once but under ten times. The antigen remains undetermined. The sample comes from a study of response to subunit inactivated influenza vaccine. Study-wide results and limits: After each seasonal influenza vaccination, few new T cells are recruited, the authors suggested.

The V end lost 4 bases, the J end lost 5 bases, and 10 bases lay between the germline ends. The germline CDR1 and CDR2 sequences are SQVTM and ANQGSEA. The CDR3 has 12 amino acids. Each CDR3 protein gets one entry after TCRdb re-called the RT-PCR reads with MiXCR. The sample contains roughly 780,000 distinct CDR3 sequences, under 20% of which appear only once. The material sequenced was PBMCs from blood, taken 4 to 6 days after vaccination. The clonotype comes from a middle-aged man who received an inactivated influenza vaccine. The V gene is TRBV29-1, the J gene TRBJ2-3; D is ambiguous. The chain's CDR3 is CSVGVLGDTQYF. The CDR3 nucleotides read TGCAGCGTTGGGGTGTTGGGAGATACGCAGTATTTT.